The source of this T cell receptor beta chain is a study of blood T cell repertoires in COVID-19. On the study more broadly: Whether acute or convalescent, the COVID-19 samples came from the United States, Italy and Spain. T cells, B-cell-depleted T cells, or PBMCs provided the cDNA or gDNA that served as material.

Germline assignment: CDR1 LNHDA and CDR2 SQIVND (reference sequence). V dropped 7 bases and J dropped 4 bases, with 16 bases sitting between them. The CDR3 runs to 14 residues. Sequencing used immunoSEQ multiplex PCR; TCRdb keeps in-frame clones, though not all of them. The sample consists of about 390,000 clones, about 86% of them appearing once. Cohort placement rested on clinical history that participants reported themselves. The TCR was taken from a woman aged 45-65 years who had recovered from COVID-19. The V and J genes are TRBV19 and TRBJ1-2; tentative D call: TRBD1 (6 bases). The sequenced sample was PBMCs or T cells enriched from blood (not recorded which). This CDR3 reads CASIHRERGYGYTF. CDR3 sequence (DNA): TGTGCCAGTATTCACAGGGAACGTGGCTATGGCTACACCTTC.